This T cell receptor (beta chain) was observed in a study of T-cell memory formation after mild COVID-19. Study-wide points: Some SARS-CoV-2-responding clones were already detected in memory before infection. For contracting clones, CD4+ ones sat mainly in CM and EM, CD8+ in EMRA. While clones contracting from day 15 to 85 were balanced between CD4 and CD8, later expanders leaned CD4+.

Trimming cost V 7 bases and J 5 bases, with 12 bases left between them. Looked up from germline, CDR1 is MNHEY and CDR2 is SVGEGT. The CDR3 sequence is 12 residues long. Constant-segment primers were used for 5'RACE, and the resulting TCR alpha and TCR beta cDNA libraries carried sample barcodes and UMIs. TCRdb re-called the 5' RACE reads with MiXCR, one entry per CDR3 protein. The sample yields roughly 240,000 distinct CDR3 sequences, around 15% seen once. This clonotype was observed a few times. The antigen remains undetermined. The TCR was taken from a man between 18 and 35 years old who had mild COVID-19 (a few samples of this study predate the infection). Cell type and time point are not known. J is TRBJ2-7 and V is TRBV6-2 or TRBV6-3; unclear D gene. Sequencing was performed on PBMCs or a T cell subset sorted from them (not recorded which). The CDR3 loop reads CASIEWVHEQYV. CDR3 bases: TGTGCCAGCATAGAGTGGGTCCACGAGCAGTACGTC.